One sample yielded the 21 T cell receptor beta chains listed below, sequenced in a study of early stage breast cancer tumors (dated by TCRdb to about 2017). Receptor libraries were prepared by the immunoSEQ multiplex PCR assay. Sourced from immuneACCESS, this table was stored by TCRdb with only in-frame sequences that have V and J called. A share of the clones is absent; for the studies checked, an unresolved V gene accounts for under half, and the remainder has no known explanation. The sample profile shows tens of thousands of clones; roughly two thirds of them were found once. The ten largest clones represent approximately 31% of the sample. Sequencing was carried out using blood. The source is a person aged 45 to 59 with breast cancer.

The rearrangement links TRBV7-2 to TRBJ1-2; D not certain. Trimming took 1 base from V and 8 from J, leaving 11 bases between them. The CDR3 loop spans 13 amino acids. Germline V gene data show CDR1 as SGHTA and CDR2 as FQGNSA. The DNA of the CDR3 is TGTGCCAGCAGCTTAGAAGGACCTTGGGGCTACACCTTC. Translating gives CASSLEGPWGYTF.

The chain couples TRBV6-1 to TRBJ2-1; possibly TRBD2 for D (6 bases). The CDR3 runs 12 residues. Trimming shortened V by 3 bases and J by 9 bases, and 9 bases separated the two germline ends. Germline loops: CDR1 MNHNS, CDR2 SASEGT. As DNA, the CDR3 is TGTGCCAGCAGTGAGGTGGGACTTGAGCAGTTCTTC. Its protein product is CASSEVGLEQFF.

This clone is a singleton in its sample. The chain carries TRBV11-1 and TRBJ2-6; a weak D match, TRBD1 (6 bases). Germline V gene lookup returns CDR1 SGHAT and CDR2 FQDESV (reference sequence). Between the trimmed V and J ends, which lost 1 base and 5 bases, there was a span of 12 bases. The CDR3 consists of 16 residues. The CDR3 here is CASSLGQGSRANVLTF. CDR3 DNA: TGTGCCAGCAGCTTAGGCCAGGGGAGCCGGGCCAACGTCCTGACTTTC. Together with reference TRBV11-1 and TRBJ2-6, the CDR3 gives the full variable domain: EAEVAQSPRYKITEKSQAVAFWCDPISGHATLYWYRQILGQGPELLVQFQDESVVDDSQLPKDRFSAERLKGVDSTLKIQPAELGDSAMYLCASSLGQGSRANVLTFGAGSRLTVL.

This clone was recorded a few times. The chain couples TRBV28 to TRBJ1-1, with a tentative D call TRBD1 (6 bases). CDR3 length: 14 amino acids. V was pared by 7 bases and J by 5 bases, with 17 bases between. Germline values: CDR1 MDHEN, CDR2 SYDVKM. The DNA of the CDR3 is TGTGCCAGCATTACAGGGTCCCTGCGGACTGAAGCTTTCTTT. Encoded protein: CASITGSLRTEAFF.

Only a few counts were recorded for this clone. The V call is TRBV30, the J call TRBJ2-2; no reliable D call. This CDR3 is 13 amino acids long. Trimming stripped 0 bases from V and 6 bases from J, with 8 bases between. Germline lookup yields CDR1 GTSNPN and CDR2 SVGIG (reference sequence). Here the CDR3 reads CAWSVQVSGELFF. The CDR3 coding sequence is TGTGCCTGGAGTGTACAAGTATCCGGGGAGCTGTTTTTT.

This chain connects TRBV18 to TRBJ2-5, with unresolved D. CDR1 KGHSH and CDR2 LQKENI come from the germline V gene. The CDR3 covers 13 residues. V dropped 3 bases and J dropped 1 base, with 6 bases sitting between them. The CDR3 is CASSPWGQETQYF. CDR3 nucleotide sequence: TGTGCCAGCTCACCCTGGGGCCAAGAGACCCAGTACTTC.

The chain recombines TRBV5-5 with TRBJ1-2, with TRBD1 matching over 7 bases. V was clipped by 3 bases and J by 6 bases; unmatched bases: 11. Germline V gene sequence: CDR1 SGHKS, CDR2 YYEKEE (reference sequence). The CDR3 totals 15 residues. The CDR3 nucleotides are TGTGCCAGCAGCTCCTCCGGAGGGGGCATCGATGGCTACACCTTC. Protein: CASSSSGGGIDGYTF.

The V gene is TRBV6-1, the J gene TRBJ2-1; TRBD1 matches at 8 bases. Looked up from germline, CDR1 is MNHNS and CDR2 is SASEGT. The CDR3 contains 15 residues. J was trimmed by 4 bases and V by 6 bases; bases with no gene match: 8. CDR3 sequence (DNA): TGTGCCAGCAGGGGCGGGACAGGAGATTACAATGAGCAGTTCTTC. This gives the protein CASRGGTGDYNEQFF.

V is TRBV19 and J is TRBJ2-1; a weak D match, TRBD2 (6 bases). Trimming left V 5 bases short and J 0 bases short, with 8 bases between. The CDR3 runs to 14 residues. The germline V gene has CDR1 LNHDA and CDR2 SQIVND (reference sequence). This CDR3 is CASSGRSSYNEQFF. The CDR3 DNA is TGTGCCAGTAGTGGGAGGAGCTCCTACAATGAGCAGTTCTTC.

The chain combines TRBV7-3 with TRBJ2-3; the D is unclear. The CDR3 has 13 amino acids. Trimming removed 2 bases at V and 6 bases at J, with 9 bases between. Germline values: CDR1 SGHTA, CDR2 FQGTGA. The CDR3 nucleotides read TGTGCCAGCAGCTTAGACCGGAGCGATACGCAGTATTTT. This translates into CASSLDRSDTQYF.

The V gene is TRBV27, the J gene TRBJ1-1, with TRBD1 matching 11 bases. The CDR3 has 18 amino acids. CDR1 is MNHEY, CDR2 SMNVEV, per germline (reference sequence). V lost 8 bases, J lost 1 base, and 15 bases stayed unmatched. The DNA for the CDR3 is TGTGCCAGCCGTTGGACAGGGGGCTTCGGTTTCACGAACACTGAAGCTTTCTTT. Its protein product is CASRWTGGFGFTNTEAFF.

The chain recombines TRBV11-2 with TRBJ2-5; a possible D gene is TRBD1 (5 bases). This CDR3 is 14 amino acids long. V was clipped by 4 bases and J by 5 bases, with 14 bases between them. Per germline, CDR1 SGHAT and CDR2 FQNNGV. This CDR3 reads CASSSTRVGETQYF. The CDR3 region has the DNA TGTGCCAGCAGCTCCACCAGGGTAGGCGAGACCCAGTACTTC.

This clone was seen a few times. V is TRBV11-2 and J is TRBJ2-6; tentatively, D is TRBD1 (6 bases). The V gene lost 4 bases and the J gene lost 4 bases, with 20 bases spanning the gap. The CDR3 spans 18 residues. In germline, CDR1 is SGHAT, CDR2 FQNNGV. This CDR3 reads CASSWPRTAKAGANVLTF. The CDR3 region has the DNA TGTGCCAGCAGCTGGCCCCGGACAGCGAAGGCCGGGGCCAACGTCCTGACTTTC.

This chain links TRBV14 with TRBJ2-1; possibly TRBD1 for D (5 bases). The V end was cut by 2 bases, the J end by 9 bases, with 11 bases between. CDR3 length: 13 amino acids. Germline-derived CDR1 and CDR2 are SGHDN and FVKESK. The CDR3, as DNA: TGTGCCAGCAGCCAACAGGGTCCGGGTGAGCAGTTCTTC. Its protein product is CASSQQGPGEQFF.

This chain joins TRBV11-2 and TRBJ2-2; TRBD1 or TRBD2 may be the D gene (5 bases each). V lost 7 bases to trimming and J lost 8 bases, with 20 bases between them. Germline CDR1 and CDR2: SGHAT and FQNNGV. The CDR3 spans 15 residues. CDR3 nucleotides: TGTGCCAGCACCCGAATCACCGGGACGCCTGGGGAGCTGTTTTTT. Amino acids: CASTRITGTPGELFF.

The rearrangement links TRBV18 to TRBJ2-6; a weak D match, TRBD2 (5 bases). CDR1 is KGHSH and CDR2 is LQKENI in the germline V gene. CDR3 length equals 17 residues. V lost 6 bases to trimming and J lost 0 bases, with 15 bases between them. CDR3 loop: CASSRGSPDSGANVLTF. The CDR3 DNA reads as TGTGCCAGCTCGAGAGGGTCTCCGGACTCTGGGGCCAACGTCCTGACTTTC.

The V and J genes are TRBV5-1 and TRBJ2-1, with TRBD2 matching 9 bases. Germline V gives CDR1 SGHRS, CDR2 YFSETQ. The trim removed 0 bases at V and 9 bases at J, leaving 7 bases unmatched. The CDR3 contains 15 residues. The CDR3 protein is CASSLDPSGKSEQFF. CDR3 DNA sequence: TGCGCCAGCAGCTTGGATCCTAGCGGGAAGTCTGAGCAGTTCTTC. Full variable domain (missing parts from reference TRBV5-1 and TRBJ2-1): KAGVTQTPRYLIKTRGQQVTLSCSPISGHRSVSWYQQTPGQGLQFLFEYFSETQRNKGNFPGRFSGRQFSNSRSEMNVSTLELGDSALYLCASSLDPSGKSEQFFGPGTRLTVL.

This chain links TRBV12-5 with TRBJ2-2, with 10 bases that match TRBD1. The CDR3 is made up of 15 amino acids. The germline CDR1 and CDR2 sequences are LGHNT and FRNRAP. The J segment lost 5 bases and the V segment lost 3 bases, leaving 3 bases of the junction unmatched. Written as DNA, the CDR3 is TGTGCTAGTGGTTTACCGGGACAGGGGACCGGGGAGCTGTTTTTT. This translates into CASGLPGQGTGELFF.

J is TRBJ1-1 and V is TRBV29-1, with 7 bases identical to TRBD1. Per the germline V gene, CDR1 is SQVTM and CDR2 is ANQGSEA. This CDR3 contains 13 residues. After removal of 5 bases from V and 3 bases from J, the junction contained 6 bases not matched to a gene. In DNA, the CDR3 is TGCAGCGTTACCGGGACAGCAGACACTGAAGCTTTCTTT. Its protein product is CSVTGTADTEAFF.

The rearrangement joins TRBV30 to TRBJ1-3, with 8 nucleotides matching TRBD1. Germline V lookup: CDR1 GTSNPN, CDR2 SVGIG (reference sequence). There are 14 residues in the CDR3. V trimming: 8 bases; J trimming: 4 bases; junction bases outside the gene matches: 10. CDR3: CATPDRAGGNTIYF. CDR3 DNA: TGTGCCACTCCGGACAGGGCGGGAGGAAACACCATATATTTT.

The chain employs TRBV7-2 and TRBJ2-7; tentatively, D is TRBD2 (5 bases). Germline V lookup: CDR1 SGHTA, CDR2 FQGNSA. This CDR3 has 11 amino acids. Trimming removed 5 bases at V and 4 bases at J, with 6 bases between. The chain's CDR3 is CASSRGYEQYF. The CDR3 DNA follows: TGTGCCAGCAGCCGGGGTTACGAGCAGTACTTC.